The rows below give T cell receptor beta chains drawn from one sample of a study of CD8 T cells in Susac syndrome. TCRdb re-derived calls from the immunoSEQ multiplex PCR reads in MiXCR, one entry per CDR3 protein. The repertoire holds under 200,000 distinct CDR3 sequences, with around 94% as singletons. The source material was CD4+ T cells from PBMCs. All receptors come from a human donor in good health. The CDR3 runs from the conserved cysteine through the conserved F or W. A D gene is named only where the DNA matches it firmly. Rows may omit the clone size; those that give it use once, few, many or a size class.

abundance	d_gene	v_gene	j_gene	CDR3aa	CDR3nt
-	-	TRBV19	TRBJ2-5	CASRTEGETQYF	TGTGCCAGCAGGACTGAGGGAGAGACCCAGTACTTC
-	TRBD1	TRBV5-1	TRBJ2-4	CASSWDRRENIQYF	TGCGCCAGCAGCTGGGACAGGCGGGAAAACATTCAGTACTTC
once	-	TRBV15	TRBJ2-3	CATSRDKGDTQYF	TGTGCCACCAGCAGAGATAAGGGAGATACGCAGTATTTT
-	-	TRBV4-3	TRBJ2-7	CASSQGGTSYEQYF	TGCGCCAGCAGCCAAGGCGGAACCTCCTACGAGCAGTACTTC
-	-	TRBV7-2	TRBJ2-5	CASSLAAGTGQETQYF	TGTGCCAGCAGCTTAGCGGCAGGGACGGGGCAAGAGACCCAGTACTTC
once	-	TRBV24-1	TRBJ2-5	CASSGRQETLFF	TGTGCCAGCTCAGGGCGCCAAGAGACCCTGTTCTTC
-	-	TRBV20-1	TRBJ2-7	CSAHADGAYEQYF	TGCAGTGCCCACGCGGACGGAGCCTACGAGCAGTACTTC
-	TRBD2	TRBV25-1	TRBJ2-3	CASSKLAGATDTQYF	TGTGCCAGCAGTAAACTAGCGGGTGCCACAGATACGCAGTATTTT
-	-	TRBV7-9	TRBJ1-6	CASSLYASGSPLHF	TGTGCCAGCAGCTTGTACGCCTCTGGGTCACCCCTCCACTTT
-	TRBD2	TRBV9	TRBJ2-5	CASTSSGGAGETQYF	TGTGCCAGCACCTCGTCCGGGGGGGCTGGAGAGACCCAGTACTTC
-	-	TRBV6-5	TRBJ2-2	CASSYARGETGELFF	TGTGCCAGCAGTTACGCAAGGGGCGAAACCGGGGAGCTGTTTTTT
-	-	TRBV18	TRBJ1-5	CASSPGSQGQPQHF	TGTGCCAGCTCACCCGGGTCACAAGGTCAGCCCCAGCATTTT
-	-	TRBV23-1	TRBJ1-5	CASSLRTRSCPSNQPQHF	TGCGCCAGCAGTCTACGGACCCGCTCATGTCCGAGCAATCAGCCCCAGCATTTT
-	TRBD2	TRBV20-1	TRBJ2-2	CSASSGKSGELFF	TGCAGTGCTTCCAGCGGGAAGTCCGGGGAGCTGTTTTTT
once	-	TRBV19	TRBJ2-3	CASSTQARADTQYF	TGTGCCAGTAGTACCCAAGCGCGTGCAGATACGCAGTATTTT
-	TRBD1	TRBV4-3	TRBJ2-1	CASSQDIRQGGNEQFF	TGCGCCAGCAGCCAAGATATAAGACAGGGGGGCAATGAGCAGTTCTTC
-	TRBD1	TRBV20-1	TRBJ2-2	CSAWDRNTGELFF	TGCAGTGCCTGGGACAGGAACACCGGGGAGCTGTTTTTT
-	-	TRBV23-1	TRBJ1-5	CASTQWGPSNQPQHF	TGCGCCAGCACCCAGTGGGGGCCCAGCAATCAGCCCCAGCATTTT
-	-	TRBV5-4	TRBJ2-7	CASSYGGQGTYEQYF	TGTGCCAGCAGCTATGGCGGCCAGGGGACCTACGAGCAGTACTTC
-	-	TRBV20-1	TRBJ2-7	CSASGASRHSYEQYF	TGCAGTGCTAGCGGGGCTAGTCGGCACTCCTACGAGCAGTACTTC
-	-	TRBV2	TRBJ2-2	CASSQGPGTGELFF	TGTGCCAGCAGTCAGGGGCCGGGCACCGGGGAGCTGTTTTTT
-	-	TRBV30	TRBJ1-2	CALTGGVVANYGYTF	TGTGCCCTGACAGGAGGGGTGGTCGCTAACTATGGCTACACCTTC
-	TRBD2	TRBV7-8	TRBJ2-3	CASRGARSGMGDTQYF	TGTGCCAGCAGGGGAGCTAGAAGCGGGATGGGAGATACGCAGTATTTT
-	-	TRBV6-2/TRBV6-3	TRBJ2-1	CASSYPALGGYNEQFF	TGTGCCAGCAGTTACCCTGCACTTGGTGGATACAATGAGCAGTTCTTC
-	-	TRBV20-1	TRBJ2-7	CSARVRGATYEQYF	TGCAGTGCTAGAGTCCGCGGGGCTACCTACGAGCAGTACTTC
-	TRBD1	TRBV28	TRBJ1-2	CASSSGTGYSYTF	TGTGCCAGCAGTTCCGGGACAGGGTACAGCTACACCTTC
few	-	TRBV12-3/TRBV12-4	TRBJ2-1	CASSFGNEQFF	TGTGCCAGCAGTTTTGGCAATGAGCAGTTCTTC
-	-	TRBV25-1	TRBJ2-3	CASKRTEFPDTQYF	TGTGCCAGCAAAAGGACCGAATTCCCAGATACGCAGTATTTT
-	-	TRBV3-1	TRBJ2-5	CASSQWETQYF	TGTGCCAGCAGCCAATGGGAGACCCAGTACTTC
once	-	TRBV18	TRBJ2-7	CASSPLPLTRGSYEQYF	TGTGCCAGCTCACCTCTCCCTCTAACGCGGGGTTCCTACGAGCAGTACTTC
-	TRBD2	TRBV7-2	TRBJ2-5	CASSPLRGAQETQYF	TGTGCCAGCAGCCCCCTGCGGGGGGCCCAAGAGACCCAGTACTTC
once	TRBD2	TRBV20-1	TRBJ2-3	CSARDIRGVSFADTQYF	TGCAGTGCTAGAGATATCCGGGGGGTTTCCTTCGCAGATACGCAGTATTTT
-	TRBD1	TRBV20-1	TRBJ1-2	CSAIPRTGSVYGYTF	TGCAGTGCTATTCCAAGGACAGGGAGCGTCTATGGCTACACCTTC
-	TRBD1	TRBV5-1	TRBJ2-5	CASTPGQGWETQYF	TGCGCCAGCACTCCGGGACAGGGATGGGAGACCCAGTACTTC
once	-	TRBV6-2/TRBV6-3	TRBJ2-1	CASTRDNEQFF	TGTGCCAGCACCAGGGACAATGAGCAGTTCTTC
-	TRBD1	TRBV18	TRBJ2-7	CASSPLRDSLGEQYF	TGTGCCAGCTCACCACTCCGGGACAGTCTGGGCGAGCAGTACTTC